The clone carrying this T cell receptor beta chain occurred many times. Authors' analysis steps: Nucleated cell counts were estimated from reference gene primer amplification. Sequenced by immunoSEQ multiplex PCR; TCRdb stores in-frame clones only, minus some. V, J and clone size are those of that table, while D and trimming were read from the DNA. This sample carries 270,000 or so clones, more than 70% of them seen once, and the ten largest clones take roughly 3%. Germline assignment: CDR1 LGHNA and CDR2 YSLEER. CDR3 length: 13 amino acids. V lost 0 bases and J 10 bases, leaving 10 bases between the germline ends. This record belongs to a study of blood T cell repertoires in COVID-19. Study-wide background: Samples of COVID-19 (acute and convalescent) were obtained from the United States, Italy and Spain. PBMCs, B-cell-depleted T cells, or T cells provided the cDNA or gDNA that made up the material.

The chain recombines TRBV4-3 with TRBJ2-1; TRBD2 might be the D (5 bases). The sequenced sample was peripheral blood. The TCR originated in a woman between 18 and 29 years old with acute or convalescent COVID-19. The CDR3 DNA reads TGCGCCAGCAGCCAAGATACCCCTAGCGAGCAGTTCTTC. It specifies CASSQDTPSEQFF.